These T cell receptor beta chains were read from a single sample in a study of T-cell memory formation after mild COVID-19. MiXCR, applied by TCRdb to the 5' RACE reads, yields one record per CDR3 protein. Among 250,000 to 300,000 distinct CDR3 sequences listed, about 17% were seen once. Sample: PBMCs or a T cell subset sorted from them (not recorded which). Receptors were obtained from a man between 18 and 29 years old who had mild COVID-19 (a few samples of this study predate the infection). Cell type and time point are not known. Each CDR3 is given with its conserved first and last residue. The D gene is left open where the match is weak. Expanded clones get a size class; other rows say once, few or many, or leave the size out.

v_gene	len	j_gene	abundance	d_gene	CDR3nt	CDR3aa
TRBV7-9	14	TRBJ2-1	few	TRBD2	TGTGCCAGCAGCTTGAGCGGGGGGGAAGATGAGCAGTTCTTC	CASSLSGGEDEQFF
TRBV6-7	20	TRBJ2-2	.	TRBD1	TGTGCCAGCACACCTCTCCGGGACAGGGCCGACTTTCCGAACACCGGGGAGCTGTTTTTT	CASTPLRDRADFPNTGELFF
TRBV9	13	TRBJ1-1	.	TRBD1	TGTGCCAGCAGCCGGGACAGCAACACTGAAGCTTTCTTT	CASSRDSNTEAFF
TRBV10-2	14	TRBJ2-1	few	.	TGCGCCAGCAGTGTAGGACTGGCCTACAATGAGCAGTTCTTC	CASSVGLAYNEQFF
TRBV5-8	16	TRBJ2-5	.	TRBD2	TGTGCCAGCAGCTTGGAACTAGCGGGGGGCTGGGAGACCCAGTACTTC	CASSLELAGGWETQYF
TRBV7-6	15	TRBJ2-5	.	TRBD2	TGTGCCAGCAGCCGCCTCGGGGGGGCCTGGGAGACCCAGTACTTC	CASSRLGGAWETQYF
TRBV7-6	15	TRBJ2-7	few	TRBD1	TGTGCCAGCAGTTCGGTCGGGGACAGCTCCTACGAGCAGTACTTC	CASSSVGDSSYEQYF
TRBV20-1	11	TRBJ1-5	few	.	TGCAGTGCCTCCAACAATCAGCCCCAGCATTTT	CSASNNQPQHF
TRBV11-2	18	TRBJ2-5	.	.	TGTGCCAGCAGACCTCTACAGGGGCCGACTAGGAGGGTAGAGACCCAGTACTTC	CASRPLQGPTRRVETQYF
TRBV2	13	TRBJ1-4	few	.	TGTGCCAGCAGTGCGGAACCTAATGAAAAACTGTTTTTT	CASSAEPNEKLFF
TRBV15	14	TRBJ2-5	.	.	TGTGCCACCAGCAGCGGGACACTCCAAGAGACCCAGTACTTC	CATSSGTLQETQYF
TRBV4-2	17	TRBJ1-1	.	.	TGTGCCAGCAGCCAAGATCGTTCGGGGGCGGAGGACACTGAAGCTTTCTTT	CASSQDRSGAEDTEAFF
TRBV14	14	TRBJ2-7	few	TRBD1	TGTGCCAGCAGCCACCGACAGGGCCCCTACGAGCAGTACTTC	CASSHRQGPYEQYF
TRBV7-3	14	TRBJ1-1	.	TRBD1	TGTGCCAGCAGCTCCGGGACAGGGGGCCCTGAAGCTTTCTTT	CASSSGTGGPEAFF
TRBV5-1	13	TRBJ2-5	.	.	TGCGCCAGCAGCCTGGGACAATTGGAGACCCAGTACTTC	CASSLGQLETQYF
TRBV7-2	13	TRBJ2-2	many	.	TGTGCCAGCAGCCCATCCAAGGCCGGGGAGCTGTTTTTT	CASSPSKAGELFF
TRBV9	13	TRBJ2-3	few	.	TGTGCCAGCAGCGTAGCTACTGGGGATACGCAGTATTTT	CASSVATGDTQYF
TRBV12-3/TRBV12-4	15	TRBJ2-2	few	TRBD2	TGTGCCAGCAGCTGGACTAGCGGGGGTCACGGGGAGCTGTTTTTT	CASSWTSGGHGELFF
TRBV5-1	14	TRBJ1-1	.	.	TGCGCCAGCAGCCCCCGCCCACACAACACTGAAGCTTTCTTT	CASSPRPHNTEAFF
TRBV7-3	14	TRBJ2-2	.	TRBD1	TGTGCCAGCAGACCCCGACAGGGTTCGGGGGAGCTGTTTTTT	CASRPRQGSGELFF
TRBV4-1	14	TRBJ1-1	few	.	TGCGCCAGCAGCCCCGGGCCTCTATCTTTGCAGGCTTTCTTT	CASSPGPLSLQAFF
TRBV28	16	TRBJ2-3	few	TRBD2	TGTGCCAGCAGTCTCCCGGGCGGGGGGGCCTTGGATACGCAGTATTTT	CASSLPGGGALDTQYF
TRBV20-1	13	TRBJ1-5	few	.	TGCAGTGCTAGGGCAGGGCCAAATCAGCCCCAGCATTTT	CSARAGPNQPQHF
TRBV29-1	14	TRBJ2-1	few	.	TGCAGCGTTGCAGGCGGGGCCCTCTACAATGAGCAGTTCTTC	CSVAGGALYNEQFF
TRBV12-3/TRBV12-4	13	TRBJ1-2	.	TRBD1	TGTGCCAGCAGGCCCGACAGGGCACAAGGCTACACCTTC	CASRPDRAQGYTF
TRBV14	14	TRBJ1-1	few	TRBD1	TGTGCCAGCAGCCCTGACAGGGTGAACACTGAAGCTTTCTTT	CASSPDRVNTEAFF
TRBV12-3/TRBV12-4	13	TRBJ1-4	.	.	TGTGCCAGCAGTAAGCTCACCGGAGAAAAACTGTTTTTT	CASSKLTGEKLFF
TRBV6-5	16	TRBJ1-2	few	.	TGTGCCAGCAGAACCAGGTGGTCTAGGGGCCCGTATGGCTACACCTTC	CASRTRWSRGPYGYTF
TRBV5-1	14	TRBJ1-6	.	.	TGCGCCAGCAGCACGGACACCTTTAATTCACCCCTCCACTTT	CASSTDTFNSPLHF
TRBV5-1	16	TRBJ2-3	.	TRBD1	TGCGCCAGCAGCTACCCCGGGACAGGGGGACCAGATACGCAGTATTTT	CASSYPGTGGPDTQYF
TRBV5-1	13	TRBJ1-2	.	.	TGCGCCAGCAGCTTGGCGGGGAACCATGGCTACACCTTC	CASSLAGNHGYTF
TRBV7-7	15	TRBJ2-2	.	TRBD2	TGTGCCAGCAGTCAAACTAGCGGCGTCAGCGGGGAGCTGTTTTTT	CASSQTSGVSGELFF
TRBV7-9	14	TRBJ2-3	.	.	TGTGCCAGCAGCCTGGGTCTCAACACAGATACGCAGTATTTT	CASSLGLNTDTQYF
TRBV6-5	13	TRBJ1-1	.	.	TGTGCCAGCAGTTCCCTCTCGTTCTCTGAAGCTTTCTTT	CASSSLSFSEAFF
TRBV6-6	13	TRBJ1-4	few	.	TGTGCCAGCAGCGGGGGAGGTAATGAAAAACTGTTTTTT	CASSGGGNEKLFF
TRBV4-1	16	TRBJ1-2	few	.	TGCGCCAGCAGCCAGGCGAAGGGGACTCCGGCCCAAGGCTACACCTTC	CASSQAKGTPAQGYTF
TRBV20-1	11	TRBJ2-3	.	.	TGCAGTGCTCTCAAACTCGGGACGCAGTATTTT	CSALKLGTQYF
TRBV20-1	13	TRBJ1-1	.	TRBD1	TGCAGTGCGAGTCGACAGGGCAACACTGAAGCTTTCTTT	CSASRQGNTEAFF
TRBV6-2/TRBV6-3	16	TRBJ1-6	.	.	TGTGCCAGCAGTTACTCGGGGGCCTTGGGAGGTTCACCCCTCCACTTT	CASSYSGALGGSPLHF
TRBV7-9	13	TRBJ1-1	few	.	TGTGCCAGCTCCCCTCCGGGGGGCACTGAAGCTTTCTTT	CASSPPGGTEAFF
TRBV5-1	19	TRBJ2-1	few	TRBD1	TGCGCCAGCACCCAGGACCCCCCTGTAGACAGGGGGAGCTACAATGAGCAGTTCTTC	CASTQDPPVDRGSYNEQFF
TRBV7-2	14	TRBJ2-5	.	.	TGTGCCAGCAGACCACGGGCGGGGACAGAGACCCAGTACTTC	CASRPRAGTETQYF
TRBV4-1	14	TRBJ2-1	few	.	TGCGCCAGCAGCCAAGTAGGACTATTCAATGAGCAGTTCTTC	CASSQVGLFNEQFF
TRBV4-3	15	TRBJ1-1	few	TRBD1	TGCGCCAGCAGCCGGTCGGACAGGAAGAACACTGAAGCTTTCTTT	CASSRSDRKNTEAFF
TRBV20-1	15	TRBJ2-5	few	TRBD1	TGCAGTGCTAGAGACTCACAGGGGGCACAAGAGACCCAGTACTTC	CSARDSQGAQETQYF
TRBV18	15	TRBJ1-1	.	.	TGTGCCAGCTCAAGATACAACAGGGAGGACACTGAAGCTTTCTTT	CASSRYNREDTEAFF
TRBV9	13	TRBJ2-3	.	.	TGTGCCAGCAGCTACTACACGACAGATACGCAGTATTTT	CASSYYTTDTQYF
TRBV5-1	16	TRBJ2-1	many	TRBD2	TGCGCCAGCAGCTCGGGACTAACCAACGGCTACAATGAGCAGTTCTTC	CASSSGLTNGYNEQFF
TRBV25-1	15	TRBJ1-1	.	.	TGTGCCAGCAGTGGGCTCCTCGGGCAATTGACTGAAGCTTTCTTT	CASSGLLGQLTEAFF
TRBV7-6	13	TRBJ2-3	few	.	TGTGCCAGCAGCTGGACTACCTCAGATACGCAGTATTTT	CASSWTTSDTQYF